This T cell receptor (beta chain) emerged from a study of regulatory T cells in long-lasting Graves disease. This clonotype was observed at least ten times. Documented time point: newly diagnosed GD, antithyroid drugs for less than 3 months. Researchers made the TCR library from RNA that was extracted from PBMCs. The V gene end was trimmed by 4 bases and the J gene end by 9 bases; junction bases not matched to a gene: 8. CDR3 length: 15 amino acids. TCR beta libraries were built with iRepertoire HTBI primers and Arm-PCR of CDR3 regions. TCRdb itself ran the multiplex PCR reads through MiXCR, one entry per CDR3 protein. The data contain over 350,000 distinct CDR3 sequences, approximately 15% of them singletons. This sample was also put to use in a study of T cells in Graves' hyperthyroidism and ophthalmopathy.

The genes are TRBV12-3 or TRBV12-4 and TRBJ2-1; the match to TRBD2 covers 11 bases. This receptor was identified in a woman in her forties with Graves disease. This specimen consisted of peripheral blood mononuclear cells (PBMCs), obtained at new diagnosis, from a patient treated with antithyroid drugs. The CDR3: CASSSGASGRSEQFF. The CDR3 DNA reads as TGTGCCAGCAGTTCCGGGGCTAGCGGGAGGAGTGAGCAGTTCTTC.